A single sample gave rise to the 25 T cell receptor beta chains below, sequenced in a study of T cells in Graves' hyperthyroidism and ophthalmopathy. TCR beta CDR3 regions were amplified from RNA. The HTBI primer set was used in a first-round RT-PCR of the TCR CDR3. Each CDR3 protein gets one entry after TCRdb re-called the multiplex PCR reads with MiXCR. The sample includes 30,000 to 35,000 distinct CDR3 sequences, around half seen only once; the top ten take roughly 27%. The sample consisted of blood. The receptor set was obtained from a woman in her thirties or forties with Graves' ophthalmopathy.

This clonotype occurred many times. The V and J genes are TRBV6-1 and TRBJ1-2; the D gene is possibly TRBD1 (6 bases). The germline V and J ends were trimmed by 8 bases and 7 bases, with 8 bases remaining between them. The CDR3 spans 10 residues. Looked up from germline, CDR1 is MNHNS and CDR2 is SASEGT. CDR3 bases: TGTGCCAGCCAGGGGTCTGGCTACACCTTC. Amino acid sequence: CASQGSGYTF.

Worth noting for this clonotype: One junction end disagrees with the germline gene, perhaps due to a read error. The CDR3 region is CASSRGRKRDRPTGEQLF. The DNA for the CDR3 is TGCGCCAGCAGTCGAGGGCGAAAGCGGGATAGACCCACCGGGGAGCAGCTCTTC. The rearrangement joins TRBV10-1 to TRBJ2-1; 7 bases are shared with TRBD2. Germline V gene sequence: CDR1 WNHNN, CDR2 SYGVQD (reference sequence). This CDR3 region has 18 residues.

On this clonotype: One end of the junction varies from germline; a read error may be responsible. The V gene is TRBV20-1, the J gene TRBJ2-2, with D perhaps TRBD2 (5 bases). Germline loops: CDR1 DFQATT, CDR2 SNEGSKA (reference sequence). This CDR3 has 13 amino acids. The CDR3 coding sequence is TGTAGTGCTAGAGATGTTGAGGGCGGGGAGCTGTTTTTT. This sequence encodes CSARDVEGGELFF.

V gene TRBV20-1 combines with J gene TRBJ2-3; D tentatively fits TRBD1 or TRBD2 (6 bases each). This CDR3 region has 15 residues. Trimming shortened V by 1 base and J by 11 bases, and 22 bases separated the two germline ends. Looked up from germline, CDR1 is DFQATT and CDR2 is SNEGSKA (reference sequence). The CDR3 reads CSARGKGDWYNEQYF. The CDR3 bases are TGCAGTGCTAGAGGCAAGGGGGACTGGTACAATGAGCAGTATTTT.

A few counts support this clonotype. The chain uses TRBV12-3 or TRBV12-4 and TRBJ2-7; 14 bases are a match to TRBD2. With 6 bases clipped from V and 3 bases from J, the junction kept 19 bases outside the gene matches. The CDR3 runs to 20 residues. CDR3 region: CASSPIFGVRGTSGSYEQYF. The CDR3 nucleotides are TGTGCCAGCAGCCCTATTTTTGGGGTGAGAGGGACTAGCGGGAGCTACGAGCAGTACTTC.

The V call is TRBV5-1, the J call TRBJ2-1; D ambiguous. The CDR3 consists of 13 residues. V was trimmed by 4 bases and J by 10 bases, leaving 15 bases between them. Germline loops: CDR1 SGHRS, CDR2 YFSETQ. The CDR3 sequence is CASSPRMAGEQFF. The CDR3 DNA is TGCGCCAGCAGCCCCAGAATGGCCGGGGAGCAGTTCTTC. Based on the CDR3 plus reference TRBV5-1 and TRBJ2-1, the full variable domain is KAGVTQTPRYLIKTRGQQVTLSCSPISGHRSVSWYQQTPGQGLQFLFEYFSETQRNKGNFPGRFSGRQFSNSRSEMNVSTLELGDSALYLCASSPRMAGEQFFGPGTRLTVL.

This clonotype showed up many times. The chain has TRBV7-9 and TRBJ2-1; D is unresolved. The CDR3 loop spans 14 amino acids. V lost 4 bases and J lost 9, with 16 bases in between. The germline CDR1 and CDR2 sequences are SEHNR and FQNEAQ (reference sequence). CDR3 loop: CASSSGRLLSEQFF. The CDR3 region has the DNA TGTGCCAGCAGCTCTGGCAGGCTGTTGAGTGAGCAGTTCTTC.

The V call is TRBV7-9, the J call TRBJ1-4; D call uncertain. V lost 6 bases, J lost 8 bases, and 16 bases lay in between. The CDR3 is made up of 14 amino acids. CDR1 and CDR2 (germline): SEHNR, FQNEAQ (reference sequence). For the CDR3, the DNA is TGTGCCAGCAGTATGGACTCCTGGGTCGAAAAACTGTTTTTT. Amino acid sequence: CASSMDSWVEKLFF.

This clonotype was detected ten times or more. A much larger clonotype is one base distant, so this may be a read error. This chain joins TRBV3-1 and TRBJ2-7; no reliable D call. CDR1 is LGHDT and CDR2 is YNNKEL in the germline V gene (reference sequence). This CDR3 contains 11 residues. V lost 3 bases and J 2 bases, leaving 2 bases between the germline ends. The CDR3 sequence: CASSHAYEQYF. The CDR3 DNA sequence: TGTGCCAGCAGCCATGCCTACGAGCAGTACTTC.

This chain links TRBV29-1 with TRBJ1-2; TRBD1 agrees at 7 bases. Germline CDR1 reads SQVTM; CDR2 reads ANQGSEA. This CDR3 spans 14 amino acids. The J segment lost 0 bases and the V segment lost 4 bases, leaving 5 bases of the junction unmatched. The CDR3 DNA follows: TGCAGCGTTGGCCTCCAGGGGGCTAACTATGGCTACACCTTC. This sequence encodes CSVGLQGANYGYTF.

This clonotype has a count of ten or more. A much larger clone is a single base away; this may be a read error. The rearrangement joins TRBV5-1 to TRBJ2-7; 9 bases match TRBD1. V lost 3 bases, J lost 2 bases, and 6 bases stayed unmatched. Looked up from germline, CDR1 is SGHRS and CDR2 is YFSETQ. The CDR3 contains 15 residues. The DNA for the CDR3 is TGCGCCAGCAGCTATTGGACAGGGGAGGCCTACGAGCAGTACTTC. Translation: CASSYWTGEAYEQYF.

Remarks on this clonotype: Sequence at one end of the junction differs from germline and may be a read error. The chain is built from TRBV29-1 and TRBJ2-1; D unresolved. The CDR3 has 17 residues. Germline V gene sequence: CDR1 SQVTM, CDR2 ANQGSEA. The CDR3: CSARSPLGKDSYNEQSF. The CDR3 DNA is TGCAGCGCCAGAAGCCCCCTGGGGAAAGACTCCTACAATGAGCAGTCCTTC.

Points on this clonotype: The DNA is left out, because the CDR3 cannot be placed on it with certainty; the CDR3 is given as TCRdb lists it. The rearrangement joins TRBV7-8 to TRBJ2-5. The CDR3 numbers 22 amino acids, ends counted. The germline V gene has CDR1 SGHVS and CDR2 FQNEAQ. The CDR3: CASSGISAMYRCASSLGETQYF.

Note on this clonotype: No conserved phenylalanine or tryptophan ends this CDR3, so it is likely a read error. No DNA is shown, since the ends of the CDR3 on it are uncertain; the CDR3 is the one TCRdb lists. This chain uses TRBV7-2 with TRBJ2-3; the listed D gene, TRBD2, was not tested against the DNA. The CDR3 adds up to 17 amino acids, both ends counted. The germline V gene encodes CDR1 SGHTA and CDR2 FQGNSA. CDR3 sequence reads: CASSYSEASGGRNTLYL.

The V and J genes are TRBV6-6 and TRBJ1-5; 8 nucleotides agree with TRBD1. The CDR3 covers 15 residues. The ends lost 5 bases at V and 7 bases at J; junction bases unmatched: 10. Germline CDR1 MNHNY, CDR2 SVGAGI (reference sequence). CDR3 amino acids: CASSLSSRGQQPQHF. The CDR3 bases are TGTGCCAGCAGTCTCTCGTCCAGGGGGCAACAGCCCCAGCATTTT.

On this clonotype itself: Compared with germline, one end of the junction differs, possibly owing to a read error. The J gene is TRBJ1-1, the V gene TRBV5-1, with a possible D match to TRBD1 (6 bases). Germline V gives CDR1 SGHRS, CDR2 YFSETQ. The CDR3 consists of 13 residues. The CDR3 sequence is CASGSTRDTEAFF. The CDR3 bases are TGCGCCAGCGGCTCGACCCGGGACACGGAAGCTTTCTTT.

The chain uses TRBV12-3 or TRBV12-4 and TRBJ2-5; the match to TRBD2 covers 10 bases. The CDR3 totals 10 residues. Trimming at V came to 9 bases and at J to 10 bases, leaving 2 bases not matched to a gene. The CDR3 spells CASQREGQYF. CDR3 bases: TGTGCCAGTCAGCGGGAGGGCCAGTACTTC.

In DNA, the CDR3 is TGCAGGGCCGGGACAGGTGGGGGCTACACCTTC. It specifies CRAGTGGGYTF. V and J are TRBV20-1 and TRBJ1-2, with 8 bases matching TRBD1. Germline values: CDR1 DFQATT, CDR2 SNEGSKA (reference sequence). There are 11 residues in the CDR3.

The table lists this clonotype with many counts. The V and J genes are TRBV20-1 and TRBJ2-7, with TRBD1 matching over 10 bases. The germline V gene encodes CDR1 DFQATT and CDR2 SNEGSKA (reference sequence). V dropped 3 bases and J dropped 2; count of bases not matched to a gene: 7. There are 15 residues in the CDR3. The CDR3 DNA sequence: TGCAGTGCTAGCGACCCTGGGACAGGGGCCTACGAGCAGTACTTC. It translates to CSASDPGTGAYEQYF.

V is TRBV15 and J is TRBJ1-5, with D maybe TRBD1 (5 bases). Trimming left V 4 bases short and J 4 bases short, with 14 bases between. CDR3 size: 15 residues. Germline CDR1 reads LNHNV; CDR2 reads YYDKDF (reference sequence). In DNA form, the CDR3 reads TGTGCCACCAGCAACCGGGACGTCCGTAATCAGCCCCAGCATTTT. Its translation: CATSNRDVRNQPQHF.

This clonotype was counted at least ten times. The genes are TRBV6-1 and TRBJ1-3; D not certain. This CDR3 contains 15 residues. Germline V CDR1 and CDR2: MNHNS, SASEGT. The ends were cut back, 2 bases at V and 0 bases at J, with 8 bases in the middle. This chain's CDR3 is CASSELWISGNTIYF. DNA for the CDR3: TGTGCCAGCAGTGAACTCTGGATCTCTGGAAACACCATATATTTT.

This clonotype was observed at least ten times. The V and J genes are TRBV2 and TRBJ2-7; D assignment may be TRBD1 or TRBD2 (6 bases each). Trimming stripped 3 bases from V and 1 base from J, with 10 bases between. The CDR3 is made up of 14 amino acids. Germline CDR1 reads SNHLY; CDR2 reads FYNNEI. The CDR3 region is CASSDPGASYEQYF. The CDR3, as DNA: TGTGCCAGCAGTGACCCGGGGGCGTCCTACGAGCAGTACTTC.

The chain is built from TRBV5-5 and TRBJ2-1; 9 nucleotides agree with TRBD2. V trimming: 7 bases; J trimming: 0 bases; junction bases outside the gene matches: 11. This CDR3 has 17 residues. Germline lookup yields CDR1 SGHKS and CDR2 YYEKEE (reference sequence). CDR3 loop: CASDLWASGTSYNEQFF. The CDR3 DNA is TGTGCCAGCGACTTGTGGGCTAGCGGGACCTCCTACAATGAGCAGTTCTTC.

The rearrangement joins TRBV11-3 to TRBJ2-1; 10 positions agree with TRBD1. There are 13 residues in the CDR3. CDR1 is SGHNT and CDR2 is YENEEA in the germline V gene. V trimming: 4 bases; J trimming: 12 bases; junction bases outside the gene matches: 6. CDR3 sequence: CASSSRDRGMQFF. The DNA for the CDR3 is TGTGCCAGCAGCTCCCGGGACAGGGGTATGCAGTTCTTC.

Concerning this clonotype: This likely comes from a read error, as the CDR3 has no conserved phenylalanine or tryptophan at its end. No DNA is shown, since the ends of the CDR3 on it are uncertain; the CDR3 is the one TCRdb lists. The chain combines TRBV10-3 with TRBJ2-1; whether TRBD2, the table's D call, matches the DNA was not checked. Germline values: CDR1 ENHRY, CDR2 SYGVKD. Ends included, the CDR3 has 8 residues. CDR3 region: CAISGEGE.